A single sample gave rise to the 22 T cell receptor beta chains below, sequenced in a study of monozygotic twins with cystic fibrosis. The table came from immunoSEQ multiplex PCR; TCRdb's copy has only in-frame clones and leaves some out. The sample carries around 29,000 clones, 85% recorded once. Sequencing input: blood. Source of these receptors: a girl under 10 years old with cystic fibrosis.

This chain links TRBV5-6 with TRBJ2-1, with D hard to call. CDR1 and CDR2 (germline): SGHDT, YYEEEE. The V end lost 5 bases, the J end lost 2 bases, and 14 bases lay between the germline ends. This CDR3 spans 15 amino acids. The CDR3 protein is CASSGRARAYNEQFF. The CDR3 nucleotides read TGTGCCAGCAGTGGAAGGGCCCGGGCCTACAATGAGCAGTTCTTC.

This clone has just a few counts. V usage is TRBV19 and J usage is TRBJ1-1; 8 bases align to TRBD1. The V gene end was trimmed by 9 bases and the J gene end by 7 bases; junction bases not matched to a gene: 13. Germline assignment: CDR1 LNHDA and CDR2 SQIVND (reference sequence). This CDR3 has 14 residues. CDR3: CASLLWQGAGEAFF. In nucleotides, the CDR3 is TGTGCCAGCCTCTTGTGGCAGGGGGCCGGTGAAGCTTTCTTT.

V is TRBV7-9 and J is TRBJ1-5; D is undetermined. Germline CDR1 is SEHNR and CDR2 is FQNEAQ (reference sequence). CDR3 size: 17 residues. V lost 5 bases to trimming and J lost 4 bases, with 21 bases between them. CDR3 DNA sequence: TGTGCCAGCAGCCGATGGGCTGACGGAGGGAGGAATCAGCCCCAGCATTTT. The encoded protein is CASSRWADGGRNQPQHF.

The chain couples TRBV4-2 to TRBJ2-2; tentatively, D is TRBD2 (5 bases). The germline V and J ends were trimmed by 1 base and 4 bases, with 13 bases remaining between them. The CDR3 extends over 16 amino acids. Germline-derived CDR1 and CDR2 are LGHNA and YNFKEQ. CDR3 region: CASSQVSGAGTGELFF. Written as DNA, the CDR3 is TGTGCCAGCAGCCAAGTCTCGGGTGCGGGCACCGGGGAGCTGTTTTTT.

The rearrangement uses TRBV2 and TRBJ1-2, with TRBD1 identical over 10 bases. With V trimmed by 6 bases and J by 6 bases, 10 bases remained unmatched. From germline, CDR1 is SNHLY and CDR2 FYNNEI. There are 15 residues in the CDR3. DNA for the CDR3: TGTGCCAGCAGCGACCGGGACAGGGGTAAGAATGGCTACACCTTC. Its protein is CASSDRDRGKNGYTF.

The J gene is TRBJ2-2, the V gene TRBV2, with D uncertain. The CDR3 length is 13 residues. Per the germline V gene, CDR1 is SNHLY and CDR2 is FYNNEI. Trimming pared 3 bases from V and 2 bases from J, leaving 4 bases between. CDR3 nucleotides: TGTGCCAGCAGTGATCAAAACACCGGGGAGCTGTTTTTT. Translated, it gives CASSDQNTGELFF. The variable domain in full, with the rest retrieved from reference TRBV2 and TRBJ2-2, is EPEVTQTPSHQVTQMGQEVILRCVPISNHLYFYWYRQILGQKVEFLVSFYNNEISEKSEIFDDQFSVERPDGSNFTLKIRSTKLEDSAMYFCASSDQNTGELFFGEGSRLTVL.

This clone has just a few counts. DNA of the CDR3: TGTGCCAGTAGTATACTAACAGGGAGGGAGCTGTTTTTT. It encodes CASSILTGRELFF. The J gene is TRBJ2-2, the V gene TRBV19; D perhaps matches TRBD1 (6 bases). Trimming shortened V by 2 bases and J by 9 bases, and 10 bases separated the two germline ends. The CDR3 sequence is 13 residues long. CDR1 is LNHDA and CDR2 is SQIVND in the germline V gene (reference sequence). The whole variable domain, remainder taken from reference TRBV19 and TRBJ2-2, is DGGITQSPKYLFRKEGQNVTLSCEQNLNHDAMYWYRQDPGQGLRLIYYSQIVNDFQKGDIAEGYSVSREKKESFPLTVTSAQKNPTAFYLCASSILTGRELFFGEGSRLTVL.

This clone was counted between two and nine times. The V call is TRBV4-2, the J call TRBJ1-6; D is possibly TRBD1 (6 bases). This CDR3 region has 16 residues. Germline V gene lookup returns CDR1 LGHNA and CDR2 YNFKEQ. V was trimmed by 4 bases and J by 5 bases, leaving 15 bases between them. The CDR3 sequence is CASSRLEQGNNSPLHF. The DNA of the CDR3 is TGTGCCAGCAGCCGCTTAGAACAGGGAAATAATTCACCCCTCCACTTT.

This clone was detected once. The chain couples TRBV10-1 to TRBJ2-1; D ambiguous. The ends were cut back, 2 bases at V and 8 bases at J, with 7 bases in the middle. Germline CDR1 and CDR2: WNHNN and SYGVQD (reference sequence). CDR3 length: 12 amino acids. The CDR3 region has the DNA TGCGCCAGCAGTGAGGGCCCGGATGAGCAGTTCTTC. Translation: CASSEGPDEQFF.

The chain joins TRBV28 to TRBJ1-5; D unresolved. Germline CDR1 is MDHEN and CDR2 is SYDVKM. This CDR3 has 16 residues. Trimming left V 6 bases short and J 0 bases short, with 15 bases between. The CDR3 sequence is CASRGSGVASNQPQHF. CDR3 nucleotide sequence: TGTGCCAGCAGGGGGAGCGGGGTCGCTAGCAATCAGCCCCAGCATTTT.

The chain joins TRBV6-6 to TRBJ2-7; 9 bases fit TRBD1. The CDR3 is 13 residues long. The germline V gene has CDR1 MNHNY and CDR2 SVGAGI (reference sequence). J gave up 7 bases and V 2 bases, and 3 bases lay outside the gene matches. The CDR3 sequence is CASSYRDREEQYF. The CDR3 nucleotides are TGTGCCAGCAGTTACAGGGACAGGGAAGAGCAGTACTTC.

The chain couples TRBV30 to TRBJ2-7, with a possible D match to TRBD2 (5 bases). This CDR3 is built from 12 residues. Germline loops: CDR1 GTSNPN, CDR2 SVGIG (reference sequence). The ends were cut back, 0 bases at V and 7 bases at J, with 10 bases in the middle. CDR3 amino acids: CAWSVLEREQYF. For the CDR3, the DNA is TGTGCCTGGAGTGTACTAGAACGGGAGCAGTACTTC.

The rearrangement joins TRBV6-5 to TRBJ2-3; D may be TRBD1 (7 bases). The CDR3 covers 15 residues. V was cut by 8 bases and J by 2 bases, with 17 bases left in between. Germline V gene data show CDR1 as MNHEY and CDR2 as SVGAGI. CDR3 in amino acids: CASRRQGGNTDTQYF. DNA of the CDR3: TGTGCCAGCCGGCGGCAGGGGGGCAACACAGATACGCAGTATTTT.

CDR3 protein: CASKGPRATDTQYF. CDR3 coding DNA: TGTGCCAGCAAAGGACCACGGGCCACAGATACGCAGTATTTT. This chain uses TRBV2 with TRBJ2-3; no firm D call. The V and J ends lost 7 bases and 2 bases respectively, with 13 bases between them. The V gene's germline CDR1 is SNHLY and CDR2 FYNNEI. The CDR3 spans 14 residues.

This rearrangement joins TRBV4-2 to TRBJ1-2; 9 nucleotides line up with TRBD1. This CDR3 has 14 residues. Germline lookup yields CDR1 LGHNA and CDR2 YNFKEQ. The V gene end was trimmed by 4 bases and the J gene end by 8 bases; junction bases not matched to a gene: 8. The DNA for the CDR3 is TGTGCCAGCAGCCTGTCCCGGGACAGGGTGGGCTACACCTTC. This encodes CASSLSRDRVGYTF.

The V call is TRBV2, the J call TRBJ1-2, with 7 bases fitting TRBD1. The germline V gene has CDR1 SNHLY and CDR2 FYNNEI. The length of the CDR3 is 13 residues. With V trimmed by 4 bases and J by 8 bases, 7 bases remained unmatched. The CDR3 sequence: CASSGKGGLGYTF. In nucleotides, the CDR3 is TGTGCCAGCAGTGGGAAAGGGGGCCTCGGCTACACCTTC.

This clone was picked up one time. The J gene is TRBJ2-7, the V gene TRBV2; D may be TRBD1 (6 bases). This CDR3 spans 16 amino acids. V lost 4 bases, J lost 4 bases, and 20 bases lay in between. The germline CDR1 and CDR2 sequences are SNHLY and FYNNEI. CDR3 sequence (DNA): TGTGCCAGCAGTGCCCACAGGGTAGTAAACAGGTACGAGCAGTACTTC. This sequence encodes CASSAHRVVNRYEQYF.

This clone was seen once. The genes are TRBV18 and TRBJ1-2; no reliable D call. The V gene lost 3 bases and the J gene lost 2 bases, with 7 bases spanning the gap. The CDR3 runs 13 residues. Germline values: CDR1 KGHSH, CDR2 LQKENI. This CDR3 reads CASSPNGNYGYTF. CDR3 sequence (DNA): TGTGCCAGCTCACCGAACGGGAACTATGGCTACACCTTC.

The rearrangement joins TRBV27 to TRBJ1-1; D remains ambiguous. This CDR3 has 13 residues. Germline values: CDR1 MNHEY, CDR2 SMNVEV (reference sequence). V was cut by 0 bases and J by 0 bases, with 2 bases left in between. This CDR3 is CASSLSLNTEAFF. CDR3 nucleotides: TGTGCCAGCAGTTTATCGTTGAACACTGAAGCTTTCTTT.

The chain carries TRBV19 and TRBJ1-5; D is possibly TRBD1 (5 bases). The CDR3 runs 14 residues. Germline CDR1 is LNHDA and CDR2 is SQIVND (reference sequence). Between the trimmed V and J ends, which lost 7 bases and 11 bases, there was a span of 21 bases. The CDR3 bases are TGTGCCAGTACCAGAGGGCAGGGAGTAGGAGCCCAGCATTTT. It codes for CASTRGQGVGAQHF.

This sequence joins TRBV5-6 and TRBJ2-5, with D unresolved. V gave up 1 base and J gave up 0 bases, with 7 bases separating them. CDR1 and CDR2 (germline): SGHDT, YYEEEE. CDR3 length: 14 amino acids. The chain's CDR3 is CASSLWRYQETQYF. The CDR3 DNA follows: TGTGCCAGCAGCTTGTGGCGGTACCAAGAGACCCAGTACTTC.

The rearrangement uses TRBV2 and TRBJ2-5; TRBD1 might be the D (5 bases). With 3 bases removed from V and 5 bases from J, the gap between germline ends came to 13 bases. The CDR3 extends over 14 amino acids. The germline gives CDR1 SNHLY, CDR2 FYNNEI. CDR3 in DNA: TGTGCCAGCAGTGAGAGCAGGGCTGGGGAGACCCAGTACTTC. Translated: CASSESRAGETQYF.